These 24 T cell receptor beta chains were all obtained from the same sample, sequenced in a study of blood T cell repertoires in COVID-19. Data came from immunoSEQ multiplex PCR; TCRdb stores just in-frame clones and leaves some out. Seen here are under 130,000 clones, 85% observed once, and the top ten hold under 2.5%. Sequenced: peripheral blood. These receptors were collected from a human donor in a cohort sampled during active COVID-19.

The sample holds a few counts of this clone. The chain links TRBV9 to TRBJ2-3; the match to TRBD2 covers 14 bases. The CDR3 sequence is 18 residues long. V was clipped by 3 bases and J by 0 bases; unmatched bases: 6. CDR1 and CDR2 from the germline V gene are SGDLS and YYNGEE. Written as DNA, the CDR3 is TGTGCCAGCAGCGAGGGGACTAGCGGGGGCTCTAGCACAGATACGCAGTATTTT. It specifies CASSEGTSGGSSTDTQYF.

The chain carries TRBV7-2 and TRBJ2-7; 8 bases agree with TRBD2. The germline V gene encodes CDR1 SGHTA and CDR2 FQGNSA. Losses at the gene ends were 3 bases for V and 2 bases for J; bases not matched to a gene: 3. This CDR3 has 14 amino acids. The CDR3 DNA sequence: TGTGCCAGCAGCTTGCGGGAGGCCCCCTACGAGCAGTACTTC. Encoded protein: CASSLREAPYEQYF.

The chain carries TRBV9 and TRBJ2-3, with D unresolved. Germline V gives CDR1 SGDLS, CDR2 YYNGEE. V was cut by 0 bases and J by 2 bases, with 10 bases left in between. The CDR3 covers 15 residues. The CDR3 coding sequence is TGTGCCAGCAGCGTAGTTGACTGGTACACAGATACGCAGTATTTT. Its protein is CASSVVDWYTDTQYF.

This clone appeared a few times. This CDR3 reads CASSGTGISPLHF. In nucleotides, the CDR3 is TGTGCCAGCAGCGGGACAGGAATTTCACCCCTCCACTTT. The chain recombines TRBV28 with TRBJ1-6; 8 bases match TRBD1. V shed 6 bases, J shed 9 bases, and the junction held 4 bases outside the gene matches. This CDR3 comprises 13 residues. The germline V gene encodes CDR1 MDHEN and CDR2 SYDVKM. Complete variable domain (other parts from reference TRBV28 and TRBJ1-6): DVKVTQSSRYLVKRTGEKVFLECVQDMDHENMFWYRQDPGLGLRLIYFSYDVKMKEKGDIPEGYSVSREKKERFSLILESASTNQTSMYLCASSGTGISPLHFGNGTRLTVT.

The J gene is TRBJ1-2, the V gene TRBV27; the D gene is possibly TRBD1 (5 bases). CDR3 size: 15 residues. CDR1 and CDR2 from the germline V gene are MNHEY and SMNVEV (reference sequence). The ends were cut back, 2 bases at V and 3 bases at J, with 13 bases in the middle. CDR3 in amino acids: CASSLGAFGDYGYTF. Here the CDR3 DNA reads TGTGCCAGCAGTTTAGGGGCCTTTGGGGACTATGGCTACACCTTC.

V usage is TRBV5-5 and J usage is TRBJ1-6; D is undetermined. The germline V and J ends were trimmed by 3 bases and 11 bases, with 9 bases remaining between them. Germline V lookup: CDR1 SGHKS, CDR2 YYEKEE (reference sequence). CDR3 length: 12 residues. CDR3 region: CASSSPSPPLHF. The CDR3 DNA reads TGTGCCAGCAGCTCTCCTAGTCCACCCCTCCACTTT.

The V and J genes are TRBV12-5 and TRBJ2-3; a possible D gene is TRBD1 (5 bases). V lost 1 base, J lost 0 bases, and 8 bases lay in between. The CDR3 runs 15 residues. Germline-derived CDR1 and CDR2 are LGHNT and FRNRAP. The CDR3, as DNA: TGTGCTAGTGGTTTGGCAGGGTATAGCACAGATACGCAGTATTTT. It translates to CASGLAGYSTDTQYF.

This clone was recorded a few times. This chain joins TRBV28 and TRBJ1-4; the D gene is possibly TRBD1 (5 bases). CDR1 MDHEN and CDR2 SYDVKM come from the germline V gene. V lost 7 bases and J 2 bases, leaving 17 bases between the germline ends. CDR3 length: 16 residues. The chain's CDR3 is CASTMLGWGTNEKLFF. The CDR3 nucleotides are TGTGCCAGCACCATGCTCGGATGGGGCACTAATGAAAAACTGTTTTTT.

This chain connects TRBV6-2 or TRBV6-3 to TRBJ2-2; 8 bases line up with TRBD2. CDR3 length: 17 amino acids. The V segment lost 6 bases and the J segment 0 bases; nucleotides outside the gene matches: 9. CDR1 MNHEY and CDR2 SVGEGT come from the germline V gene. The DNA for the CDR3 is TGTGCCAGCAGCCAAGGACTAGCCCTTACGAACACCGGGGAGCTGTTTTTT. Translated: CASSQGLALTNTGELFF.

In its sample, this clone was seen a few times. The J gene is TRBJ1-1, the V gene TRBV14, with a weak D call TRBD1 (6 bases). The CDR3 is 16 amino acids. Germline lookup yields CDR1 SGHDN and CDR2 FVKESK. The ends were cut back, 3 bases at V and 4 bases at J, with 18 bases in the middle. The CDR3 DNA sequence: TGTGCCAGCAGCCACATAAGGGCGGACAGAGGCACTGAAGCTTTCTTT. It codes for CASSHIRADRGTEAFF.

The J gene is TRBJ2-7, the V gene TRBV9, with 7 bases that match TRBD1. Germline CDR1 reads SGDLS; CDR2 reads YYNGEE. V lost 0 bases to trimming and J lost 2 bases; unmatched junction nucleotides: 2. This CDR3 has 14 amino acids. Here the CDR3 reads CASSVGQGTYEQYF. CDR3 in DNA: TGTGCCAGCAGCGTAGGACAGGGAACCTACGAGCAGTACTTC.

V usage is TRBV5-5 and J usage is TRBJ2-7, with 9 bases identical to TRBD1. The CDR3 contains 16 residues. The V segment lost 4 bases and the J segment 2 bases; nucleotides outside the gene matches: 10. Per the germline V gene, CDR1 is SGHKS and CDR2 is YYEKEE (reference sequence). CDR3 DNA sequence: TGTGCCAGCAGCCCAAGGACAGGGGACTGGACCTACGAGCAGTACTTC. Translated: CASSPRTGDWTYEQYF.

The chain carries TRBV20-1 and TRBJ1-1; D is possibly TRBD1 (5 bases). The V gene lost 6 bases and the J gene lost 7 bases, with 12 bases spanning the gap. The CDR3 is 11 amino acids. CDR1 and CDR2 from the germline V gene are DFQATT and SNEGSKA (reference sequence). CDR3 in DNA: TGCAGTGCGTACCAGGGATATGAAGCTTTCTTT. Its protein is CSAYQGYEAFF.

This clone was detected once. This CDR3 reads CASSFNKGAGETQYF. In DNA, the CDR3 is TGTGCCAGCAGCTTTAATAAGGGGGCTGGAGAGACCCAGTACTTC. The genes are TRBV7-8 and TRBJ2-5; 7 nucleotides line up with TRBD1. The germline V gene has CDR1 SGHVS and CDR2 FQNEAQ. With V trimmed by 3 bases and J by 4 bases, 8 bases remained unmatched. CDR3 length equals 15 residues.

The V gene is TRBV2, the J gene TRBJ2-5; 11 nucleotides line up with TRBD2. The length of the CDR3 is 14 residues. Losses at the gene ends were 5 bases for V and 4 bases for J; bases not matched to a gene: 3. The germline V gene encodes CDR1 SNHLY and CDR2 FYNNEI. Written as DNA, the CDR3 is TGTGCCAGCAGTTACGGGACTAGCGGAGAGACCCAGTACTTC. Protein product: CASSYGTSGETQYF.

The chain recombines TRBV27 with TRBJ2-1, with D unresolved. The ends were cut back, 8 bases at V and 4 bases at J, with 9 bases in the middle. The CDR3 length is 12 residues. Germline V gene lookup returns CDR1 MNHEY and CDR2 SMNVEV (reference sequence). This CDR3 reads CASRSSYNEQFF. CDR3 coding DNA: TGTGCCAGCCGTTCCTCGTACAATGAGCAGTTCTTC.

The chain couples TRBV19 to TRBJ2-1; 8 positions agree with TRBD1. This CDR3 is 13 amino acids long. Germline trimming cut 9 bases from V and 3 bases from J; bases unmatched to any gene: 4. Germline V gives CDR1 LNHDA, CDR2 SQIVND (reference sequence). The CDR3 sequence: CASRDRFYNEQFF. CDR3 nucleotides: TGTGCCAGCCGGGACAGGTTCTACAATGAGCAGTTCTTC.

Here the CDR3 reads CASSLDRPRATLHF. The CDR3 DNA follows: TGTGCCAGCAGTTTAGACAGACCTAGGGCAACCCTCCACTTT. V is TRBV27 and J is TRBJ1-6, with D possibly matching TRBD1 (5 bases). Germline V gives CDR1 MNHEY, CDR2 SMNVEV (reference sequence). CDR3 length: 14 residues. Trimming left V 2 bases short and J 14 bases short, with 16 bases between.

The V call is TRBV5-4, the J call TRBJ2-7, with a weak D call TRBD1 (6 bases). Trimming cost V 4 bases and J 5 bases, with 19 bases left between them. CDR3 length: 15 residues. Germline V gene lookup returns CDR1 SGHNT and CDR2 YYREEE (reference sequence). CDR3 sequence reads: CASSPRTVRVDEQYF. As DNA, the CDR3 is TGTGCCAGCAGCCCGCGGACAGTCAGAGTTGACGAGCAGTACTTC.

This chain links TRBV7-7 with TRBJ1-1; D may be TRBD1 (5 bases). Germline assignment: CDR1 SSHAT and CDR2 FNYEAQ (reference sequence). There are 13 residues in the CDR3. V lost 5 bases to trimming and J lost 4 bases, with 11 bases between them. The CDR3 spells CASSLGQGTEAFF. For the CDR3, the DNA is TGTGCCAGCAGCCTAGGCCAGGGCACTGAAGCTTTCTTT.

The rearrangement joins TRBV11-2 to TRBJ1-2; 7 bases agree with TRBD1. The CDR3 consists of 14 residues. Trimming removed 0 bases from V and 8 bases from J; junction bases left unmatched: 6. Germline V gene data show CDR1 as SGHAT and CDR2 as FQNNGV. CDR3 region: CASSLDTGAGGYTF. CDR3 DNA: TGTGCCAGCAGCTTAGACACAGGGGCAGGAGGCTACACCTTC.

The chain couples TRBV19 to TRBJ1-1, with TRBD1 matching 7 bases. This CDR3 region has 15 residues. Germline assignment: CDR1 LNHDA and CDR2 SQIVND (reference sequence). V dropped 5 bases and J dropped 0; count of bases not matched to a gene: 6. The CDR3, as DNA: TGTGCCAGTAGTCTAAAGACAGGGATGAACACTGAAGCTTTCTTT. It translates to CASSLKTGMNTEAFF.

This sequence joins TRBV6-5 and TRBJ2-2; D not certain. This CDR3 has 12 amino acids. V shed 5 bases and J shed 8 bases, with 9 bases lying between them. CDR1 is MNHEY, CDR2 SVGAGI, per germline. This CDR3 is CASSPYVGELFF. The CDR3 DNA is TGTGCCAGCAGTCCCTATGTTGGGGAGCTGTTTTTT.

V usage is TRBV18 and J usage is TRBJ1-6; TRBD1 might be the D (5 bases). Trimming removed 4 bases from V and 3 bases from J, with 13 bases in between. The CDR3 contains 16 residues. Germline V gene lookup returns CDR1 KGHSH and CDR2 LQKENI. CDR3 nucleotide sequence: TGTGCCAGCTCACAAACGGGGGGGGGCTATAATTCACCCCTCCACTTT. Amino acid sequence: CASSQTGGGYNSPLHF.